The rows below give T cell receptor beta chains drawn from one sample of a study of cytomegalovirus exposure and HLA in healthy donors. The repertoire was sequenced with immunoSEQ multiplex PCR; TCRdb's copy has only in-frame clones and lacks some. Of fewer than 200,000 clones in the sample, more than 75% were seen once. Sequenced sample: PBMCs. These receptors all stem from a young woman in good health and CMV-seropositive. Both conserved end residues are part of each CDR3. A D gene is named only where the DNA matches it firmly.

v_call	d_call	j_call	cdr3_aa	cdr3_nt
TRBV5-1	-	TRBJ1-1	CASSLAGRGSEAFF	TGCGCCAGCAGCTTGGCCGGGAGGGGGAGTGAAGCTTTCTTT
TRBV2	TRBD1	TRBJ2-7	CASSGGDREYF	TGTGCCAGCAGTGGGGGGGACAGGGAGTACTTC
TRBV23-1	TRBD1	TRBJ2-3	CASSHLGAKTGARTADTQYF	TGCGCCAGCAGTCATCTGGGGGCCAAGACAGGGGCTAGGACAGCAGATACGCAGTATTTT
TRBV7-9	-	TRBJ2-1	CSSSHQKAGFAYNEQFF	TGTTCCAGCAGCCATCAGAAGGCAGGGTTCGCCTACAATGAGCAGTTCTTC
TRBV20-1	-	TRBJ2-1	CSARGRGQFF	TGCAGTGCTAGGGGCAGGGGGCAGTTCTTC
TRBV7-9	-	TRBJ2-3	CASSLTGKESDTQYF	TGTGCCAGCAGCTTAACGGGAAAGGAGTCAGATACGCAGTATTTT
TRBV5-6	-	TRBJ1-5	CASSFGRATILNNQPQHF	TGTGCCAGCAGCTTTGGCAGGGCGACCATATTAAATAATCAGCCCCAGCATTTT
TRBV12-5	TRBD1	TRBJ2-7	CASGVGQRTYEQYF	TGTGCTAGTGGCGTGGGACAGCGGACCTACGAGCAGTACTTC
TRBV6-6	-	TRBJ1-1	CASNPGSMNTEAFF	TGTGCCAGTAACCCAGGGTCCATGAACACTGAAGCTTTCTTT
TRBV6-5	-	TRBJ2-3	CASSYRGDTDTQYF	TGTGCCAGCAGTTACCGCGGTGACACAGATACGCAGTATTTT
TRBV5-8	-	TRBJ1-2	CASSLEPPNYGYTF	TGTGCCAGCAGCTTGGAGCCGCCTAACTATGGCTACACCTTC
TRBV4-1	TRBD1	TRBJ2-2	CASSQRQGARELFF	TGCGCCAGCAGCCAGCGACAGGGGGCGAGGGAGCTGTTTTTT
TRBV19	TRBD1	TRBJ1-1	CASTLSQGQGYTEAFF	TGTGCCAGTACCCTCAGCCAGGGACAGGGTTACACTGAAGCTTTCTTT
TRBV28	-	TRBJ2-4	CASTGVPKNIQYF	TGTGCCAGCACTGGAGTCCCCAAAAACATTCAGTACTTC
TRBV5-8	-	TRBJ2-3	CASSVGGGTADTQYF	TGTGCCAGCAGCGTAGGTGGGGGGACAGCAGATACGCAGTATTTT
TRBV18	-	TRBJ2-2	CASSPTGTNTGELFF	TGTGCCAGCTCACCCACAGGGACGAACACCGGGGAGCTGTTTTTT
TRBV7-2	-	TRBJ2-5	CASSSSRVQETQYF	TGTGCCAGCAGCTCTTCCCGGGTCCAAGAGACCCAGTACTTC
TRBV4-1	TRBD2	TRBJ2-1	CASSQFSGVGYNEQFF	TGCGCCAGCAGCCAATTTAGCGGGGTAGGATACAATGAGCAGTTCTTC
TRBV19	-	TRBJ1-5	CASSMLPFRDQPQHF	TGTGCCAGTAGTATGCTCCCCTTCCGAGATCAGCCCCAGCATTTT
TRBV7-9	-	TRBJ1-1	CASSFSPTEAFF	TGTGCCAGCAGCTTTAGCCCGACTGAAGCTTTCTTT
TRBV14	TRBD1	TRBJ2-7	CASSRRQGSYEQYF	TGTGCCAGCAGCCGCAGACAGGGGTCCTACGAGCAGTACTTC